This T cell receptor (beta chain) was captured in a study of high-grade serous ovarian cancer treatment subgroups. Libraries were prepared by immunoSEQ multiplex PCR; TCRdb keeps only in-frame clonotypes and omits some of them. The profile shows some 3,300 clones, over 65% of them singletons. The tumor samples were collected prior to definitive surgery or chemotherapy. Between the trimmed V and J ends, which lost 4 bases and 2 bases, there was a span of 11 bases. CDR3 length: 15 residues. Germline lookup yields CDR1 LGHNA and CDR2 YNFKEQ. In the case of this clone: Its antigen is not identified.

General study points: Same-patient tumor repertoires overlapped at about 0.11 to 0.85; different patients barely overlapped.

The sequenced sample consisted of tumor tissue. The gene calls are TRBV4-2 and TRBJ2-2; D gene uncertain. This receptor was obtained from a human donor with high-grade serous ovarian cancer. The CDR3: CASSRDSLNTGELFF. CDR3 bases: TGTGCCAGCAGCCGTGACTCACTAAACACCGGGGAGCTGTTTTTT.